These 12 T cell receptor beta chains were sequenced from one sample in a study of cytomegalovirus exposure and HLA in healthy donors. Use of 60 Vbeta and 13 Jbeta primers characterized the PCR. This table comes from immunoSEQ multiplex PCR, and its TCRdb copy is limited to in-frame clones, with some not included. The table has 150,000 to 200,000 clones, approximately 80% seen once. Specimen: PBMCs. The receptor set was obtained from a woman in her forties in good health and CMV-seronegative.

V and J are TRBV11-3 and TRBJ1-2; 9 nucleotides agree with TRBD1. V lost 4 bases and J lost 2; bases outside the gene matches: 5. This CDR3 region has 15 residues. The germline gives CDR1 SGHNT, CDR2 YENEEA. The DNA of the CDR3 is TGTGCCAGCAGCTCGGGACAGGGAATGAACTATGGCTACACCTTC. It specifies CASSSGQGMNYGYTF.

The V call is TRBV7-9, the J call TRBJ1-2; 8 positions match TRBD1. Germline-derived CDR1 and CDR2 are SEHNR and FQNEAQ (reference sequence). The CDR3 consists of 14 residues. J was trimmed by 8 bases and V by 5 bases; bases with no gene match: 10. CDR3 sequence reads: CASSLIGQGGGYTF. The CDR3 DNA follows: TGTGCCAGCAGCCTAATTGGACAGGGAGGAGGCTACACCTTC.

In DNA, the CDR3 is TGTGCCAGCATCCGGGGGGTGGGTGAAAAACTGTTTTTT. Its translation: CASIRGVGEKLFF. This chain joins TRBV7-8 and TRBJ1-4; D perhaps matches TRBD1 (5 bases). V lost 7 bases and J lost 7, with 13 bases in between. CDR1 and CDR2 (germline): SGHVS, FQNEAQ. The CDR3 has 13 amino acids.

The chain recombines TRBV19 with TRBJ1-5, with D maybe TRBD1 (5 bases). Germline V gives CDR1 LNHDA, CDR2 SQIVND (reference sequence). The CDR3 consists of 15 residues. V lost 7 bases to trimming and J lost 2 bases, with 15 bases between them. In DNA, the CDR3 is TGTGCCAGTACCAATAGGGGTGGGGGCAATCAGCCCCAGCATTTT. As protein: CASTNRGGGNQPQHF.

The chain links TRBV11-1 to TRBJ2-3; TRBD1 matches 8 bases. With V trimmed by 5 bases and J by 0 bases, 10 bases remained unmatched. CDR1 is SGHAT, CDR2 FQDESV, per germline (reference sequence). This CDR3 has 17 residues. In DNA form, the CDR3 reads TGTGCCAGCAGCAGGACAGGGCGCGGTACTAGCACAGATACGCAGTATTTT. Its translation is CASSRTGRGTSTDTQYF.

The gene calls are TRBV5-1 and TRBJ1-2; possible D gene TRBD1, 6 bases. Germline V gene data show CDR1 as SGHRS and CDR2 as YFSETQ. Trimming left V 0 bases short and J 8 bases short, with 14 bases between. CDR3 length: 14 residues. The chain's CDR3 is CASSLETGWRGYTF. The CDR3 region has the DNA TGCGCCAGCAGCTTGGAAACAGGGTGGCGCGGCTACACCTTC.

The rearrangement uses TRBV4-1 and TRBJ2-1; tentative D call: TRBD2 (6 bases). The germline V gene has CDR1 MGHRA and CDR2 YSYEKL. The CDR3 loop spans 15 amino acids. Trimming cost V 1 base and J 4 bases, with 11 bases left between them. CDR3: CASSQGTTIYNEQFF. Here the CDR3 DNA reads TGCGCCAGCAGCCAAGGGACTACGATTTACAATGAGCAGTTCTTC.

V usage is TRBV29-1 and J usage is TRBJ2-5; 7 nucleotides agree with TRBD2. V lost 4 bases, J lost 1 base, and 6 bases stayed unmatched. This CDR3 region has 14 residues. In germline, CDR1 is SQVTM, CDR2 ANQGSEA. The CDR3 loop reads CSVGKGGVQETQYF. The CDR3 DNA reads as TGCAGCGTTGGAAAGGGAGGGGTCCAAGAGACCCAGTACTTC.

The CDR3 here is CASSQDGAGRQTQYF. The CDR3 region has the DNA TGCGCCAGCAGCCAAGATGGAGCAGGGCGGCAGACCCAGTACTTC. The gene calls are TRBV4-1 and TRBJ2-5, with D perhaps TRBD1 (5 bases). Germline loops: CDR1 MGHRA, CDR2 YSYEKL. The CDR3 extends over 15 amino acids. Trimming cost V 0 bases and J 6 bases, with 14 bases left between them.

The rearrangement joins TRBV5-4 to TRBJ2-5; TRBD2 agrees at 11 bases. The V gene end was trimmed by 4 bases and the J gene end by 5 bases; junction bases not matched to a gene: 7. From germline, CDR1 is SGHNT and CDR2 YYREEE (reference sequence). The CDR3 is 15 residues long. The DNA of the CDR3 is TGTGCCAGCAGCGTTCCTAGCGGGAGGACGGAGACCCAGTACTTC. Its translation is CASSVPSGRTETQYF.

The chain employs TRBV27 and TRBJ1-4; D not certain. The CDR3 extends over 15 amino acids. V lost 6 bases and J 8 bases, leaving 19 bases between the germline ends. Per the germline V gene, CDR1 is MNHEY and CDR2 is SMNVEV (reference sequence). The CDR3 sequence is CASSQEGRADEKLFF. The CDR3, as DNA: TGTGCCAGCAGCCAAGAGGGCAGAGCGGACGAAAAACTGTTTTTT.

This chain connects TRBV9 to TRBJ2-1; D might be TRBD2 (5 bases). CDR1 and CDR2 (germline): SGDLS, YYNGEE. The CDR3 has 15 residues. The V and J ends lost 4 bases and 0 bases respectively, with 11 bases between them. CDR3 loop: CASSTLGSSYNEQFF. The CDR3 bases are TGTGCCAGCAGCACCCTGGGGAGCTCCTACAATGAGCAGTTCTTC.